The T cell receptor (beta chain) described here comes from a study of identical twins. One entry per CDR3 protein results from TCRdb running MiXCR on the 5' RACE reads. The sample lists 450,000 to 600,000 distinct CDR3 sequences, approximately 20% occurring once. All donors were healthy, and all were Caucasian. The CDR3 runs to 14 residues. Per the germline V gene, CDR1 is DFQATT and CDR2 is SNEGSKA (reference sequence). V was pared by 3 bases and J by 0 bases, with 8 bases between. The same data also went into a second study, on yellow fever vaccine responses in identical twins.

The J gene is TRBJ2-2, the V gene TRBV20-1, with D tentatively TRBD2 (6 bases). The sample comprised CD4+ T cells sorted from blood. This TCR was sampled from a woman between 18 and 30 years old in good health. The CDR3 is CSASSGSNTGELFF. CDR3 sequence (DNA): TGCAGTGCTAGTAGCGGATCGAACACCGGGGAGCTGTTTTTT.